The clone carrying this T cell receptor (beta chain) showed up many times. Its target is not known. Oncomine TCR Beta short-read sequencing was applied to DNA from cultured CD4+ T cells. Using its own MiXCR run on the PCR reads, TCRdb lists one record per CDR3 protein. This sample carries a few thousand distinct CDR3 sequences, 20% to 25% of them seen once, and the ten largest clones take under 70%. This record comes from a study of vaccination and CD4 T cells after COVID-19. Treatment here: roughly ten-day PBMC culture with coronavirus spike peptide pools or control peptides (ViraFEST assay). With peptide pools, ViraFEST first expanded antigen-specific T cells and afterwards sequenced their TCRs. The trim removed 1 base at V and 7 bases at J, leaving 4 bases unmatched. Per the germline V gene, CDR1 is SGHTA and CDR2 is FQGNSA. The CDR3 is 17 amino acids.

The J gene is TRBJ2-1, the V gene TRBV7-2; TRBD2 aligns across 16 bases. The origin of this receptor is a human donor who had recovered from COVID-19. The starting material was CD4+ T cells from blood, cultured in vitro, obtained after SARS-CoV-2 vaccination. The CDR3 coding sequence is TGTGCCAGCAGCTTAGTAGGGACTAGCGGGGGGGCGAATGAGCAGTTCTTC. It encodes CASSLVGTSGGANEQFF.